These 16 T cell receptor beta chains originate from one sample sequenced in a study of blood T cell repertoires in COVID-19. TCRdb keeps only in-frame clones here, not all; method: immunoSEQ multiplex PCR. The sample includes 55,000 to 70,000 clones, around 84% seen only once; the top ten take around 10%. The sample comprised peripheral blood. Every receptor here comes from an elderly woman with acute or convalescent COVID-19.

The V call is TRBV29-1, the J call TRBJ2-3, with a weak D call TRBD1 (6 bases). Germline V gene data show CDR1 as SQVTM and CDR2 as ANQGSEA. This CDR3 spans 16 amino acids. V lost 2 bases and J 2 bases, leaving 17 bases between the germline ends. CDR3 region: CSVEMGARVDTDTQYF. DNA of the CDR3: TGCAGCGTTGAAATGGGGGCCAGGGTCGACACAGATACGCAGTATTTT.

In DNA form, the CDR3 reads TGTGCCAGCAGCTCATCGGCAGGGGGTATATATGGCTACACCTTC. Protein product: CASSSSAGGIYGYTF. The chain uses TRBV11-2 and TRBJ1-2; 7 nucleotides agree with TRBD1. This CDR3 is 15 amino acids long. V shed 4 bases and J 5 bases; nucleotides not matched to a gene: 10. The germline gives CDR1 SGHAT, CDR2 FQNNGV.

V is TRBV11-2 and J is TRBJ1-1; the match to TRBD1 covers 7 bases. V trimming: 1 base; J trimming: 9 bases; junction bases outside the gene matches: 5. The CDR3 extends over 13 amino acids. Germline values: CDR1 SGHAT, CDR2 FQNNGV. The chain's CDR3 is CASSLATTGKAFF. CDR3 sequence (DNA): TGTGCCAGCAGCTTAGCAACGACAGGGAAAGCTTTCTTT.

The V gene is TRBV6-5, the J gene TRBJ2-2, with D uncertain. CDR1 is MNHEY and CDR2 is SVGAGI in the germline V gene. With 6 bases removed from V and 3 bases from J, the gap between germline ends came to 11 bases. This CDR3 spans 14 amino acids. This CDR3 is CASRTGEDTGELFF. CDR3 nucleotide sequence: TGTGCCAGCAGAACTGGAGAAGACACCGGGGAGCTGTTTTTT.

The rearrangement links TRBV4-1 to TRBJ2-5; tentatively, D is TRBD2 (6 bases). The V gene's germline CDR1 is MGHRA and CDR2 YSYEKL. This CDR3 contains 15 residues. Trimming took 0 bases from V and 5 from J, leaving 13 bases between them. As DNA, the CDR3 is TGCGCCAGCAGCCAAGACCCGACTAGTCTGGAGACCCAGTACTTC. It codes for CASSQDPTSLETQYF.

This rearrangement joins TRBV28 to TRBJ2-4, with 8 bases fitting TRBD1. V gave up 8 bases and J gave up 4 bases; unmatched junction bases: 10. The CDR3 length is 15 residues. Germline assignment: CDR1 MDHEN and CDR2 SYDVKM. The CDR3 bases are TGTGCCAGCTCAAACCCAGGGGGCGCGAAAAACATTCAGTACTTC. Translating it yields CASSNPGGAKNIQYF.

The gene calls are TRBV6-2 or TRBV6-3 and TRBJ2-2, with 11 bases lining up with TRBD2. In germline, CDR1 is MNHEY, CDR2 SVGEGT. Trimming at V came to 2 bases and at J to 0 bases, leaving 11 bases not matched to a gene. The CDR3 has 20 amino acids. CDR3 DNA sequence: TGTGCCAGCAGTTACCCTGGACTAGCGGGCCCCGTAACGAACACCGGGGAGCTGTTTTTT. Amino acids: CASSYPGLAGPVTNTGELFF.

This chain connects TRBV2 to TRBJ2-5; TRBD1 matches at 7 bases. Germline-derived CDR1 and CDR2 are SNHLY and FYNNEI. Trimming at V came to 7 bases and at J to 5 bases, leaving 10 bases not matched to a gene. CDR3 length: 14 residues. The CDR3 DNA sequence: TGTGCCAGCAAGAGACAGGGATTGGGGGAGACCCAGTACTTC. Translated: CASKRQGLGETQYF. The variable domain in full, with the rest retrieved from reference TRBV2 and TRBJ2-5, is EPEVTQTPSHQVTQMGQEVILRCVPISNHLYFYWYRQILGQKVEFLVSFYNNEISEKSEIFDDQFSVERPDGSNFTLKIRSTKLEDSAMYFCASKRQGLGETQYFGPGTRLLVL.

The chain uses TRBV9 and TRBJ2-3; 7 bases are shared with TRBD2. The CDR3 has 16 residues. Trimming took 0 bases from V and 5 from J; bases not matched to a gene: 9. CDR1 and CDR2 from the germline V gene are SGDLS and YYNGEE. CDR3 in DNA: TGTGCCAGCAGCGTAGAATCAGGACTAGTTTTAGATACGCAGTATTTT. It codes for CASSVESGLVLDTQYF.

This clone was seen more than once but under ten times. The chain joins TRBV11-2 to TRBJ2-2; D gene uncertain. The CDR3 has 12 residues. The V end was cut by 1 base, the J end by 7 bases, with 4 bases between. The germline V gene has CDR1 SGHAT and CDR2 FQNNGV. The DNA of the CDR3 is TGTGCCAGCAGCTTAGGGAGCGGGGAGCTGTTTTTT. Encoded protein: CASSLGSGELFF.

This chain connects TRBV7-9 to TRBJ2-1; 10 bases line up with TRBD2. The germline V gene has CDR1 SEHNR and CDR2 FQNEAQ (reference sequence). The CDR3 has 15 amino acids. J lost 6 bases, V lost 1 base, and 3 bases had no gene match. The CDR3 reads CASSLERGGVNEQFF. CDR3 sequence (DNA): TGTGCCAGCAGCTTAGAGCGGGGGGGCGTCAATGAGCAGTTCTTC.

The J gene is TRBJ2-5, the V gene TRBV7-6, with 16 bases aligning to TRBD2. Germline V gene data show CDR1 as SGHVS and CDR2 as FNYEAQ. This CDR3 comprises 15 residues. After removal of 8 bases from V and 5 bases from J, the junction contained 5 bases not matched to a gene. The CDR3 here is CASGTSGGAWETQYF. In DNA form, the CDR3 reads TGTGCCAGCGGGACTAGCGGGGGGGCATGGGAGACCCAGTACTTC.

The rearrangement uses TRBV11-2 and TRBJ2-1, with a possible D match to TRBD1 (5 bases). Germline CDR1 reads SGHAT; CDR2 reads FQNNGV. Trimming removed 1 base from V and 0 bases from J, with 7 bases in between. CDR3 length: 15 residues. CDR3 loop: CASSLAQASYNEQFF. The DNA of the CDR3 is TGTGCCAGCAGCTTAGCACAGGCCTCCTACAATGAGCAGTTCTTC.

The chain uses TRBV7-9 and TRBJ1-5, with TRBD1 matching 7 bases. CDR3 length: 15 residues. Germline V lookup: CDR1 SEHNR, CDR2 FQNEAQ (reference sequence). J lost 3 bases, V lost 5 bases, and 7 bases had no gene match. The CDR3, as DNA: TGTGCCAGCAGCGGGGGACAGACTCTCAATCAGCCCCAGCATTTT. The encoded protein is CASSGGQTLNQPQHF.

V gene TRBV5-6 combines with J gene TRBJ1-5; 8 bases are a match to TRBD1. The V and J ends lost 2 bases and 4 bases, in that order; junction bases with no gene match: 5. The germline V gene has CDR1 SGHDT and CDR2 YYEEEE. The CDR3 length is 15 residues. CDR3 DNA sequence: TGTGCCAGCAGCTTAGACCGACAGGGGAATCAGCCCCAGCATTTT. It yields the protein CASSLDRQGNQPQHF.

The V call is TRBV19, the J call TRBJ1-4; tentative D call: TRBD1 (6 bases). The CDR3 has 14 amino acids. Trimming removed 6 bases from V and 5 bases from J, with 13 bases in between. From germline, CDR1 is LNHDA and CDR2 SQIVND (reference sequence). The CDR3 coding sequence is TGTGCCAGTAGCAATCCAGGGGTAAATGAAAAACTGTTTTTT. Protein sequence: CASSNPGVNEKLFF.